The T cell receptor (beta chain) described here comes from a study of blood T cell repertoires in COVID-19. Germline lookup yields CDR1 SGHNT and CDR2 YYREEE (reference sequence). Trimming stripped 2 bases from V and 1 base from J, with 7 bases between. The CDR3 is made up of 15 amino acids. Data came from immunoSEQ multiplex PCR; TCRdb stores just in-frame clones and leaves some out. The sample holds 200,000 to 250,000 clones, around 80% seen once. The receptor was derived from a woman aged 30 to 39 with COVID-19, enrolled during active disease. The rearrangement joins TRBV5-4 to TRBJ1-6, with D uncertain. The sample was peripheral blood. CDR3 residues: CASSFGRSYNSPLHF. Here the CDR3 DNA reads TGTGCCAGCAGCTTTGGGAGGTCCTATAATTCACCCCTCCACTTT.